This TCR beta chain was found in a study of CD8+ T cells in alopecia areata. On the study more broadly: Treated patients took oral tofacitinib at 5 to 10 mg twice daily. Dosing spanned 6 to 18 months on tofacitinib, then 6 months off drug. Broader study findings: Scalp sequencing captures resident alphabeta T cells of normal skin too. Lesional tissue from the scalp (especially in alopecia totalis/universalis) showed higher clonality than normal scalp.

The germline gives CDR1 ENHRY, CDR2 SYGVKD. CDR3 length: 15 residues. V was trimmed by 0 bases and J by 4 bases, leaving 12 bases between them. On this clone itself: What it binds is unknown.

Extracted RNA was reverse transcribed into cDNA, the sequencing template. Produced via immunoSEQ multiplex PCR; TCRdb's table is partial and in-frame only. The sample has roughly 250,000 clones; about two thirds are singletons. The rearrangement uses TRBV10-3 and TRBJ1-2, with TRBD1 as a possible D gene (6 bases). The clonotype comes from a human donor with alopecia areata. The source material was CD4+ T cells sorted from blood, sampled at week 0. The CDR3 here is CAISESYRGSYGYTF. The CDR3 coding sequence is TGTGCCATCAGTGAGTCGTATAGGGGGAGCTATGGCTACACCTTC.